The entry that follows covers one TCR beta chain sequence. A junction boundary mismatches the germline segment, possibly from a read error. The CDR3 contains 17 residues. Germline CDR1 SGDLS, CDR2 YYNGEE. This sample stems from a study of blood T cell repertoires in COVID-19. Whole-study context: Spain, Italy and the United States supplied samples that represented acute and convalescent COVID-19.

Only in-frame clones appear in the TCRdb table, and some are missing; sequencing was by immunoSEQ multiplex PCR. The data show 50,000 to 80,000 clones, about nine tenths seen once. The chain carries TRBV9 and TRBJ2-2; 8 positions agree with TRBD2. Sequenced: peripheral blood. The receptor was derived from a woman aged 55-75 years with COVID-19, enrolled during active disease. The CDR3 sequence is CASSVARGGTNTRELFF. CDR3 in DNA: TGTGCCAGCAGCGTAGCTCGCGGGGGGACGAACACCAGGGAGCTGTTTTTT.